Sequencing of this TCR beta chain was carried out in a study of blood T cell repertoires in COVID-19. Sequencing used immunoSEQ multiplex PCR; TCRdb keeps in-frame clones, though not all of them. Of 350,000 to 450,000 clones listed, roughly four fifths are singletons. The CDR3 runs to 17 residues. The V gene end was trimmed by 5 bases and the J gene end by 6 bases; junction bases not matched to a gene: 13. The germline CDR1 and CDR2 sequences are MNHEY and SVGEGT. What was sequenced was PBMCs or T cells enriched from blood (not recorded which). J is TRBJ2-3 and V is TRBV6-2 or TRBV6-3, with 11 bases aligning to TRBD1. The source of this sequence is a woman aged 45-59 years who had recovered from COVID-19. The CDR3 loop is CASSERDRGYGRDTQYF. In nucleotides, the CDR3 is TGTGCCAGCAGTGAGAGGGACAGGGGGTACGGGCGGGATACGCAGTATTTT.